These 5 T cell receptor delta chains were sequenced from one sample in a study of DNA immune sequencing with unique molecular identifiers. Genomic DNA underwent 32-plex PCR targeting all 8 TRDV and 4 TRDJ genes. In 2 to 4 barcoding PCR cycles, molecules received a 12-nucleotide UMI, then adapter PCR followed. TCRdb used CATT to re-call clones from the multiplex PCR reads. The sample has 1,500 to 2,000 delta-chain clones, 9.5% to 15% seen once. Material for sequencing was gamma-delta T cells enriched from blood buffy coat, or unenriched PBMCs (not recorded which). These receptor sequences come from a human donor in good health.

The chain couples TRDV2 to TRDJ1; 10 nucleotides align to TRDD3. The CDR3 totals 19 residues. Germline CDR1 GEAIGNYY, CDR2 EKD. The ends lost 0 bases at V and 0 bases at J; junction bases unmatched: 12. The CDR3 loop reads CACDTVGRTGGLHTDKLIF. DNA for the CDR3: TGTGCCTGTGACACCGTAGGGCGTACTGGGGGATTGCACACCGATAAACTCATCTTT.

For this clone: The TCRdb record carries a much larger clone's protein, which differs from this DNA's translation at residue 10; a read error is the likely cause, and the protein listed here is the DNA translation. The chain links TRDV2 to TRDJ1; 12 positions agree with TRDD3. CDR1 and CDR2 from the germline V gene are GEAIGNYY and EKD. J gave up 3 bases and V 2 bases, and 6 bases lay outside the gene matches. This CDR3 is 16 amino acids long. The CDR3 sequence is CACDKLGDTPADKLIF. The CDR3 nucleotides are TGTGCCTGTGACAAGCTGGGGGATACGCCGGCCGATAAACTCATCTTT.

Comments on this clone: A far larger clone is off by one base, so a read error is likely. Other DNA sequences in the same sample also yield this CDR3. The chain uses TRDV2 and TRDJ1; D remains ambiguous. The CDR3 covers 16 residues. Germline CDR1 and CDR2: GEAIGNYY and EKD. The CDR3 coding sequence is TGTGCCTGTGACCCGTCCGATCGGAAGTACACTGATAAACTCATCTTT. It yields the protein CACDPSDRKYTDKLIF.

This clone was seen many times. V and J are TRDV1 and TRDJ1; 9 bases agree with TRDD3. TCRdb records no J gene; here it was assigned by comparing the DNA to germline. CDR3 length: 25 amino acids. Germline V gene data show CDR1 as TSWWSYY and CDR2 as QGS. V was pared by 4 bases and J by 2 bases, with 35 bases of the junction left unmatched. The CDR3 DNA sequence: TGTGCTCTTGGGGCCGCCGCCTTCCTCCTAAATAGTCTGGGGGATCACCTCACCGGGACCGATAAACTCATCTTT. This sequence encodes CALGAAAFLLNSLGDHLTGTDKLIF.

The rearrangement uses TRDV1 and TRDJ1; tentatively, D is TRDD3 (6 bases). Assignment of the J gene here rests on matching the DNA to germline, because TCRdb gives none. CDR1 is TSWWSYY and CDR2 is QGS in the germline V gene. Trimming removed 1 base from V and 0 bases from J, with 27 bases in between. This CDR3 contains 21 residues. In DNA, the CDR3 is TGTGCTCTTGGGGAACCTCGGTGGGAGTACTGGGTTCCCGGGGACACCGATAAACTCATCTTT. This gives the protein CALGEPRWEYWVPGDTDKLIF.